These T cell receptor beta chains were read from a single sample in a study of beta chain features in type 1 diabetes. Clones were read by immunoSEQ multiplex PCR, and TCRdb kept only the in-frame ones, dropping some. Of more than 150,000 clones in the sample, around 9% are singletons; the top ten hold around 0.7%. What was sequenced was central memory CD4+ T cells from blood. The receptors were gathered from a woman aged 25 to 45 with type 1 diabetes. Both conserved end residues are part of each CDR3. Fields, in order: CDR3 protein, CDR3 DNA, J gene, V gene, clone size, D gene. A D gene is named only where the DNA matches it firmly. Only some rows state a clone size, as once, few, many or a class for expanded clones.

CDR3: CASRAGTSYYNEQFF
DNA: TGTGCCAGCAGGGCCGGGACTAGCTACTACAATGAGCAGTTCTTC
J: TRBJ2-1
V: TRBV11-2
size: few
D: TRBD2

CDR3: CASSQLAGVGEQYF
DNA: TGTGCCAGCAGCCAACTAGCGGGAGTAGGGGAGCAGTACTTC
J: TRBJ2-7
V: TRBV6-6
size: few
D: TRBD2

CDR3: CSVSDSYSSYEQYF
DNA: TGCAGCGTTTCGGACAGTTATAGCTCCTACGAGCAGTACTTC
J: TRBJ2-7
V: TRBV29-1
size: few
D: NA

CDR3: CASRTGLWETQYF
DNA: TGTGCCAGCAGAACAGGCCTATGGGAGACCCAGTACTTC
J: TRBJ2-5
V: TRBV28
size: few
D: NA

CDR3: CASSLSGKPYEQYF
DNA: TGCGCCAGCAGCTTGAGCGGGAAACCCTACGAGCAGTACTTC
J: TRBJ2-7
V: TRBV5-1
size: once
D: TRBD2

CDR3: CASSDRLDSGETQYF
DNA: TGTGCCAGCAGTGATCGACTGGACTCGGGTGAGACCCAGTACTTC
J: TRBJ2-5
V: TRBV6-1
size: NA
D: NA

CDR3: CASSYSPSANTGELFF
DNA: TGTGCCAGCAGTTACTCGCCTAGCGCAAACACCGGGGAGCTGTTTTTT
J: TRBJ2-2
V: TRBV6-5
size: few
D: NA

CDR3: CASSWDSLRETQYF
DNA: TGTGCCAGCAGTTGGGACAGCCTAAGAGAGACCCAGTACTTC
J: TRBJ2-5
V: TRBV28
size: NA
D: TRBD1

CDR3: CASSRGGTSGYNEQFF
DNA: TGTGCCAGCAGCCGAGGGGGGACTAGCGGCTACAATGAGCAGTTCTTC
J: TRBJ2-1
V: TRBV27
size: NA
D: TRBD2

CDR3: CASSRTGVGNNEQFF
DNA: TGCGCCAGCAGCCGGACGGGAGTCGGAAACAATGAGCAGTTCTTC
J: TRBJ2-1
V: TRBV5-1
size: NA
D: NA

CDR3: CASSLVPKETQYF
DNA: TGTGCCAGCAGCTTAGTCCCCAAAGAGACCCAGTACTTC
J: TRBJ2-5
V: TRBV11-2
size: few
D: NA

CDR3: CASSTWGGTEAFF
DNA: TGTGCCAGCAGCACCTGGGGGGGTACTGAAGCTTTCTTT
J: TRBJ1-1
V: TRBV7-9
size: few
D: NA

CDR3: CAYDRGGDEQYF
DNA: TGTGCCTACGACAGGGGGGGTGACGAGCAGTACTTC
J: TRBJ2-7
V: TRBV30
size: NA
D: TRBD1

CDR3: CASSLGTSDTQYF
DNA: TGTGCCAGCAGCTTAGGAACTTCCGATACGCAGTATTTT
J: TRBJ2-3
V: TRBV7-9
size: few
D: NA

CDR3: CASRVLAGEGDTQYF
DNA: TGTGCCAGCAGGGTACTAGCGGGAGAGGGAGATACGCAGTATTTT
J: TRBJ2-3
V: TRBV2
size: NA
D: TRBD2

CDR3: CAWSFRDNQPQHF
DNA: TGTGCCTGGTCGTTCAGGGATAATCAGCCCCAGCATTTT
J: TRBJ1-5
V: TRBV30
size: NA
D: NA

CDR3: CASSFEASTDTQYF
DNA: TGTGCCAGCAGTTTCGAGGCAAGCACAGATACGCAGTATTTT
J: TRBJ2-3
V: TRBV28
size: few
D: NA

CDR3: CASSRGLKLFF
DNA: TGTGCCAGCAGTCGTGGGCTAAAACTGTTTTTT
J: TRBJ1-4
V: TRBV25-1
size: many
D: NA

CDR3: CASSIPGTGGAYEQYF
DNA: TGTGCCAGTAGTATCCCCGGGACAGGGGGCGCCTACGAGCAGTACTTC
J: TRBJ2-7
V: TRBV19
size: NA
D: TRBD1

CDR3: CASTLTIGGSNTEAFF
DNA: TGTGCCAGCACCCTAACAATAGGGGGCTCGAACACTGAAGCTTTCTTT
J: TRBJ1-1
V: TRBV25-1
size: NA
D: TRBD1

CDR3: CASSPAGYDSPQHF
DNA: TGTGCCAGCAGCCCTGCAGGCTACGATTCCCCCCAGCATTTT
J: TRBJ1-5
V: TRBV7-9
size: few
D: NA

CDR3: CASAPGETQYF
DNA: TGTGCTAGTGCCCCCGGGGAGACCCAGTACTTC
J: TRBJ2-5
V: TRBV12-5
size: NA
D: NA

CDR3: CAWRGLAPGETQYF
DNA: TGTGCCTGGAGGGGACTAGCCCCGGGGGAGACCCAGTACTTC
J: TRBJ2-5
V: TRBV30
size: NA
D: TRBD2

CDR3: CASSLPSGEQYF
DNA: TGTGCCAGCAGCTTACCATCGGGCGAGCAGTACTTC
J: TRBJ2-7
V: TRBV11-1
size: NA
D: NA

CDR3: CASSLIGSSGANVLTF
DNA: TGTGCCAGCAGCTTAATTGGGAGCTCTGGGGCCAACGTCCTGACTTTC
J: TRBJ2-6
V: TRBV7-8
size: NA
D: NA

CDR3: CASRHLQQGGYTEAFF
DNA: TGTGCCAGCAGGCACCTACAACAGGGTGGGTACACTGAAGCTTTCTTT
J: TRBJ1-1
V: TRBV27
size: few
D: NA

CDR3: CASSQDLVFTGELFF
DNA: TGTGCCAGCAGCCAAGATCTAGTCTTCACCGGGGAGCTGTTTTTT
J: TRBJ2-2
V: TRBV4-2
size: few
D: NA

CDR3: CASSPGTGDSYGYTF
DNA: TGCGCCAGCAGCCCCGGGACAGGGGACTCCTATGGCTACACCTTC
J: TRBJ1-2
V: TRBV4-1
size: NA
D: TRBD1

CDR3: CASSSGGSGNTIYF
DNA: TGTGCCAGCAGCTCGGGGGGTTCTGGAAACACCATATATTTT
J: TRBJ1-3
V: TRBV5-8
size: NA
D: NA

CDR3: CASSQGQPDEQYF
DNA: TGCGCCAGCAGCCAGGGACAGCCTGACGAGCAGTACTTC
J: TRBJ2-7
V: TRBV4-1
size: NA
D: TRBD1

CDR3: CASREGEGQGYEQYF
DNA: TGTGCCAGCAGAGAAGGGGAAGGACAGGGCTACGAGCAGTACTTC
J: TRBJ2-7
V: TRBV2
size: NA
D: TRBD1

CDR3: CSVFRPGTDYGYTF
DNA: TGCAGCGTTTTTCGTCCCGGGACAGACTATGGCTACACCTTC
J: TRBJ1-2
V: TRBV29-1
size: few
D: TRBD1

CDR3: CSGYRGQVSTEAFF
DNA: TGCAGCGGTTACAGGGGGCAAGTGAGCACTGAAGCTTTCTTT
J: TRBJ1-1
V: TRBV29-1
size: NA
D: TRBD1

CDR3: CASRDLAGRDEQFF
DNA: TGTGCCAGCAGAGACTTAGCGGGACGAGATGAGCAGTTCTTC
J: TRBJ2-1
V: TRBV6-4
size: few
D: TRBD2

CDR3: CASSQDWNRVNVLTF
DNA: TGCGCCAGCAGCCAAGATTGGAACAGGGTAAACGTCCTGACTTTC
J: TRBJ2-6
V: TRBV4-1
size: few
D: NA

CDR3: CAISEGQTYEKLFF
DNA: TGTGCCATCAGTGAGGGGCAGACCTATGAAAAACTGTTTTTT
J: TRBJ1-4
V: TRBV10-3
size: NA
D: NA

CDR3: CASSLTGLAGAISFNEQFF
DNA: TGCGCCAGCAGCCTAACGGGACTAGCGGGCGCCATTTCTTTCAATGAGCAGTTCTTC
J: TRBJ2-1
V: TRBV5-1
size: few
D: TRBD2

CDR3: CASSPRYEQYF
DNA: TGTGCCAGCAGCCCCCGCTACGAGCAGTACTTC
J: TRBJ2-7
V: TRBV6-6
size: few
D: NA

CDR3: CASSFPGHSGNTIYF
DNA: TGTGCCAGCAGTTTCCCAGGGCACTCTGGAAACACCATATATTTT
J: TRBJ1-3
V: TRBV28
size: NA
D: NA

CDR3: CASTRQENTEAFF
DNA: TGTGCCAGCACCCGGCAGGAGAACACTGAAGCTTTCTTT
J: TRBJ1-1
V: TRBV13
size: NA
D: NA

CDR3: CASSPQAGGKNIQYF
DNA: TGTGCCAGCAGCCCCCAGGCAGGGGGCAAAAACATTCAGTACTTC
J: TRBJ2-4
V: TRBV7-8
size: few
D: TRBD1

CDR3: CAWSATGRYGYTF
DNA: TGTGCCTGGAGTGCGACAGGCCGCTATGGCTACACCTTC
J: TRBJ1-2
V: TRBV30
size: few
D: NA

CDR3: CASTKGLAGGAADTQYF
DNA: TGTGCCAGCACGAAGGGACTAGCGGGAGGAGCTGCAGATACGCAGTATTTT
J: TRBJ2-3
V: TRBV2
size: NA
D: TRBD2

CDR3: CASSPNIATGETQYF
DNA: TGTGCCAGCTCACCAAACATAGCTACCGGGGAGACCCAGTACTTC
J: TRBJ2-5
V: TRBV18
size: NA
D: NA

CDR3: CAISESGAQETQYF
DNA: TGTGCCATCAGTGAGTCGGGCGCTCAAGAGACCCAGTACTTC
J: TRBJ2-5
V: TRBV10-3
size: NA
D: NA

CDR3: CASSYWGDRGVYEQYF
DNA: TGTGCCAGCAGTTACTGGGGAGACCGGGGGGTCTACGAGCAGTACTTC
J: TRBJ2-7
V: TRBV6-5
size: NA
D: TRBD2

CDR3: CASGRGSYGYTF
DNA: TGTGCCAGCGGTCGCGGAAGCTATGGCTACACCTTC
J: TRBJ1-2
V: TRBV6-5
size: few
D: NA

CDR3: CASLGQGESNTIYF
DNA: TGTGCCAGCTTAGGACAGGGGGAATCAAACACCATATATTTT
J: TRBJ1-3
V: TRBV28
size: few
D: TRBD1

CDR3: CASSYIRGFNYGYTF
DNA: TGTGCCAGCAGTTACATTCGGGGATTTAACTATGGCTACACCTTC
J: TRBJ1-2
V: TRBV6-5
size: few
D: NA

CDR3: CASSLETGRYYGYTF
DNA: TGTGCCAGCAGCTTAGAGACAGGGAGATACTATGGCTACACCTTC
J: TRBJ1-2
V: TRBV7-9
size: few
D: TRBD1

CDR3: CASSGGQGGNEQFF
DNA: TGCGCCAGCAGCGGGGGACAGGGTGGCAATGAGCAGTTCTTC
J: TRBJ2-1
V: TRBV5-1
size: NA
D: TRBD1

CDR3: CASSDRAGGNTIYF
DNA: TGTGCCAGCAGTGATCGAGCAGGCGGAAACACCATATATTTT
J: TRBJ1-3
V: TRBV5-4
size: few
D: NA

CDR3: CASSQEARAGNTIYF
DNA: TGCGCCAGCAGCCAAGAGGCCAGGGCTGGAAACACCATATATTTT
J: TRBJ1-3
V: TRBV4-1
size: few
D: NA

CDR3: CASSGQRSSYEQYF
DNA: TGTGCCAGCTCCGGACAGCGAAGCTCCTACGAGCAGTACTTC
J: TRBJ2-7
V: TRBV18
size: NA
D: NA